The clone carrying this T cell receptor (beta chain) was seen many times. Its antigen is unknown. The source material, RNA transcripts, was used to amplify TCR beta CDR3 regions. HTBI primers drove first-round RT-PCR of the TCR CDR3. A single record per CDR3 protein comes from TCRdb applying MiXCR to the multiplex PCR reads. This sample yields more than 550,000 distinct CDR3 sequences, of which roughly 17% are seen a single time; about 16% belongs to the top ten. These data are taken from a study of T cells in Graves' hyperthyroidism and ophthalmopathy. Whole-study findings and limits: Blood samples included most of the expanded thyroid clonotypes exceeding 0.001.

This TCR was sampled from a man aged 45-65 years with Graves' hyperthyroidism. Sequenced input: blood.

CDR3 nucleotide sequence: TGCAGTGCTAGGGAGACCAGGACTGGTTATTCACCCCTCCACTTT. Residues: CSARETRTGYSPLHF. This sequence joins TRBV20-1 and TRBJ1-6; D remains unclear. The ends were cut back, 3 bases at V and 8 bases at J, with 17 bases in the middle. Per the germline V gene, CDR1 is DFQATT and CDR2 is SNEGSKA (reference sequence). The length of the CDR3 is 15 residues.